This T cell receptor (beta chain) was found in a study of cytomegalovirus exposure and HLA in healthy donors. PCR was performed using 60 Vbeta and 13 Jbeta primers. Data came from immunoSEQ multiplex PCR; TCRdb stores just in-frame clones and leaves some out. The listing contains 91,000 or so clones. With 3 bases removed from V and 3 bases from J, the gap between germline ends came to 17 bases. CDR1 and CDR2 from the germline V gene are GTSNPN and SVGIG (reference sequence). This CDR3 has 16 residues. The sequence came from a woman between 25 and 40 years old in good health and CMV-seronegative. The sample consisted of PBMCs. The genes are TRBV30 and TRBJ2-2, with no clear D. This CDR3 reads CAWSRLDPGDTGELFF. CDR3 in DNA: TGTGCCTGGAGCCGATTAGATCCGGGTGACACCGGGGAGCTGTTTTTT.